This TCR beta chain is from a study of blood T cell repertoires in COVID-19. Per germline, CDR1 SGHVS and CDR2 FNYEAQ. The CDR3 has 15 residues. V lost 1 base to trimming and J lost 0 bases, with 6 bases between them. Repertoires were generated with immunoSEQ multiplex PCR, while TCRdb's copy carries only in-frame clones and drops some. The data hold around 250,000 clones, with 70% to 90% observed a single time. The study assigned cohorts using participant-reported clinical history. The chain carries TRBV7-6 and TRBJ2-2, with D perhaps matching TRBD1 (6 bases). Sequenced: PBMCs or T cells enriched from blood (not recorded which). This receptor was obtained from a woman aged 50 to 60 who had recovered from COVID-19. The CDR3 spells CASSLGQANTGELFF. CDR3 DNA: TGTGCCAGCAGCTTAGGACAGGCGAACACCGGGGAGCTGTTTTTT.